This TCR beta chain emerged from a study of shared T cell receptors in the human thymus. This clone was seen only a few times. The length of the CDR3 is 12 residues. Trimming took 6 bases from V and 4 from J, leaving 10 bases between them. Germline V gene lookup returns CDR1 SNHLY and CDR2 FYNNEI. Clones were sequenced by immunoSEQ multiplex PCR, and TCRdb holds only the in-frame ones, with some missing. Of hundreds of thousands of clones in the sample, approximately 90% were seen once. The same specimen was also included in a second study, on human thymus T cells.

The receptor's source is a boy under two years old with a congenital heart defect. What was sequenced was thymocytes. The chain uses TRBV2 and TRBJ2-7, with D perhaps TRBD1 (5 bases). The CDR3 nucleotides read TGTGCCAGCAGCCGCAGGGCGTACGAGCAGTACTTC. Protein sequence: CASSRRAYEQYF.